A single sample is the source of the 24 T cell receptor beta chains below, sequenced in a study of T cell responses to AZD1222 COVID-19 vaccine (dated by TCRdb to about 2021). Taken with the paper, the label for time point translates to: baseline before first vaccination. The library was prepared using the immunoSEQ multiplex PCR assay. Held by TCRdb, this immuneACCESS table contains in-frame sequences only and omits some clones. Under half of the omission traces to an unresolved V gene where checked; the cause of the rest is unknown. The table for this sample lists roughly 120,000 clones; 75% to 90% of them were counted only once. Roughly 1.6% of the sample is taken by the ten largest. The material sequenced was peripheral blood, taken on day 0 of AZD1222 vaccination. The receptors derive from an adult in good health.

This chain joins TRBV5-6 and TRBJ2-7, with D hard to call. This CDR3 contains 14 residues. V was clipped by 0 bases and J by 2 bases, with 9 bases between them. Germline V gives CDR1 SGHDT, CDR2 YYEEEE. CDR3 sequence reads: CASSLVGLAYEQYF. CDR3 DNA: TGTGCCAGCAGCTTGGTGGGCTTAGCCTACGAGCAGTACTTC.

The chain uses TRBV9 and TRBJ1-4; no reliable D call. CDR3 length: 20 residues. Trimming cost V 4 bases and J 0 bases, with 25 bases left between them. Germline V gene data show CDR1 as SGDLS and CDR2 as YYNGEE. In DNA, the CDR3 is TGTGCCAGCAGCCCCCAGAGGACGGCAGGCTATCAAACAACTAATGAAAAACTGTTTTTT. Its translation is CASSPQRTAGYQTTNEKLFF.

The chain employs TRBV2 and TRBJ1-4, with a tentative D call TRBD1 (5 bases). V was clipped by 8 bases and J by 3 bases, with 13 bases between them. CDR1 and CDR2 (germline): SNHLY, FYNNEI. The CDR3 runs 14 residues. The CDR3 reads CASGASWPNEKLFF. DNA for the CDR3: TGTGCCAGCGGGGCAAGCTGGCCTAATGAAAAACTGTTTTTT.

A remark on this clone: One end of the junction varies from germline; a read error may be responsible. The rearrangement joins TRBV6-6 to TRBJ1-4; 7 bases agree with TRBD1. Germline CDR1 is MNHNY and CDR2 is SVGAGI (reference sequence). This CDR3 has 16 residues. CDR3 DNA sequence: TGTGCCAGCAGTTACGAAAGACAGGGTCGCAATGGAAAACTGTTTTTT. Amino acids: CASSYERQGRNGKLFF.

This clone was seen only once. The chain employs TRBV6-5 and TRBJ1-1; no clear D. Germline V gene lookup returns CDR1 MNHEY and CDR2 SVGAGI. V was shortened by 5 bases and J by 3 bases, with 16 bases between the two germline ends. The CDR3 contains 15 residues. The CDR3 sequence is CASSPRPSRDTEAFF. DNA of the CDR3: TGTGCCAGCAGTCCCAGACCCTCCCGGGACACTGAAGCTTTCTTT.

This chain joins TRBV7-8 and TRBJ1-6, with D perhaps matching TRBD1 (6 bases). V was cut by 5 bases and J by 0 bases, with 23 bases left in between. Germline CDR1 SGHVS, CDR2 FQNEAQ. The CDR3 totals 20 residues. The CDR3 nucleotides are TGTGCCAGCAGCCCGGCAAATAGGACAGCAGGGAGCTCCTATAATTCACCCCTCCACTTT. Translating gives CASSPANRTAGSSYNSPLHF.

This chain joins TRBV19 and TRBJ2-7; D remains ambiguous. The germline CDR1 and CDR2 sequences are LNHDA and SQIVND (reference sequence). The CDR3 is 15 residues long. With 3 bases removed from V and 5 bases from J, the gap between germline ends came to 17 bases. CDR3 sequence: CASSIRVEGSHEQYF. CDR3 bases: TGTGCCAGTAGTATCCGAGTAGAAGGTTCACACGAGCAGTACTTC.

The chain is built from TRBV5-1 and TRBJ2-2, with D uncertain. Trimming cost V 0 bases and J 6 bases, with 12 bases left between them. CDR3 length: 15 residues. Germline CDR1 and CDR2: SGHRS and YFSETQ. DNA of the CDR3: TGCGCCAGCAGCTTGGTTCAGTCGGCTGCCGGGGAGCTGTTTTTT. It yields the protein CASSLVQSAAGELFF.

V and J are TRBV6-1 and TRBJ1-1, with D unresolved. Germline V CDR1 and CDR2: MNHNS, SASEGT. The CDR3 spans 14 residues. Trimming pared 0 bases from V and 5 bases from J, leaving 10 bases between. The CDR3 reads CASSEALDRTEAFF. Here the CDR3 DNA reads TGTGCCAGCAGTGAAGCGCTGGATCGGACTGAAGCTTTCTTT.

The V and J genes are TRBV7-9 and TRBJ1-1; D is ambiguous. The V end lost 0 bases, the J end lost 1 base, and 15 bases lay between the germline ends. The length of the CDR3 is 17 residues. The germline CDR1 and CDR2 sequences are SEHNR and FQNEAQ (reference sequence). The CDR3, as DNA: TGTGCCAGCAGCTTAGCGCGTTCGACGGGTAGGAACACTGAAGCTTTCTTT. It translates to CASSLARSTGRNTEAFF.

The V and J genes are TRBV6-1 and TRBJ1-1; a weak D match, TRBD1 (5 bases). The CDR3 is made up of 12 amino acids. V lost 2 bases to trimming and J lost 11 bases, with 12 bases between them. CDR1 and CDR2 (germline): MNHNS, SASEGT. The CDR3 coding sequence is TGTGCCAGCAGTGAAATCCGGGGCTGGGCTTTCTTT. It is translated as CASSEIRGWAFF.

CDR3 protein: CAWSTAVGGYTF. The CDR3 coding sequence is TGTGCCTGGAGTACGGCAGTTGGTGGCTACACCTTC. The chain has TRBV30 and TRBJ1-2; D gene uncertain. The CDR3 is 12 amino acids. The V gene's germline CDR1 is GTSNPN and CDR2 SVGIG (reference sequence). V shed 2 bases and J shed 7 bases, with 11 bases lying between them.

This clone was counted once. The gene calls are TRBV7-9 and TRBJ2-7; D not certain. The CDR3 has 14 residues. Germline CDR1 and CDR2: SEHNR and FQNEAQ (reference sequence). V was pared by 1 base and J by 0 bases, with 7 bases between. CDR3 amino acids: CASSLVVSSYEQYF. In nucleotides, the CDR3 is TGTGCCAGCAGCTTAGTGGTCAGCTCCTACGAGCAGTACTTC.

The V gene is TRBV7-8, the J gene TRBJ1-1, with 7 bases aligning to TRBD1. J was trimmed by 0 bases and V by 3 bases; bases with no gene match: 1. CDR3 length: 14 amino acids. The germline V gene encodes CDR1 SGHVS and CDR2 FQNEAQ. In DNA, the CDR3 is TGTGCCAGCAGCTTTGGACAGGTGAACACTGAAGCTTTCTTT. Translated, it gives CASSFGQVNTEAFF.

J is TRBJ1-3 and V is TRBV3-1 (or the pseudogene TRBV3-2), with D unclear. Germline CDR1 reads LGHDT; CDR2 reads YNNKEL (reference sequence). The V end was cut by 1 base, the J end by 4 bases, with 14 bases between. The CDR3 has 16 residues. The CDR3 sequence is CASSQGFGRSGNTIYF. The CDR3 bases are TGTGCCAGCAGCCAAGGATTTGGTAGGTCAGGAAACACCATATATTTT.

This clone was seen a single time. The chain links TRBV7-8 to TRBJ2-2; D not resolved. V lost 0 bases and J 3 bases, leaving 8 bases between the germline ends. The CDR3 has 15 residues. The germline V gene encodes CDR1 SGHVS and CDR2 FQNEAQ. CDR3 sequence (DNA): TGTGCCAGCAGCTTAGCGTATCTGGACACCGGGGAGCTGTTTTTT. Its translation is CASSLAYLDTGELFF.

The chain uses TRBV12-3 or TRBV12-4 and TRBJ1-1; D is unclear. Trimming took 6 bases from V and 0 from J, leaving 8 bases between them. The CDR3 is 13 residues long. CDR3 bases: TGTGCCAGCAGAATGCAGCTGAACACTGAAGCTTTCTTT. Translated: CASRMQLNTEAFF.

The CDR3 is CASSLYRVGDTQYF. CDR3 nucleotide sequence: TGTGCCAGTAGTTTGTACAGGGTAGGAGATACGCAGTATTTT. The J gene is TRBJ2-3, the V gene TRBV19; possibly TRBD1 for D (6 bases). CDR1 is LNHDA, CDR2 SQIVND, per germline (reference sequence). The length of the CDR3 is 14 residues. Trimming shortened V by 5 bases and J by 5 bases, and 14 bases separated the two germline ends. Full variable domain (missing parts from reference TRBV19 and TRBJ2-3): DGGITQSPKYLFRKEGQNVTLSCEQNLNHDAMYWYRQDPGQGLRLIYYSQIVNDFQKGDIAEGYSVSREKKESFPLTVTSAQKNPTAFYLCASSLYRVGDTQYFGPGTRLTVL.

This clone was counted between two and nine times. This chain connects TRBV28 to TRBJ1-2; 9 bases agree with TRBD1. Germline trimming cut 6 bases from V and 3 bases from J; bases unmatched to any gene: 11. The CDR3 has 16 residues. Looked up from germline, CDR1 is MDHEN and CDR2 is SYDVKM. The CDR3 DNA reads TGTGCCAGCAGACCATCTTCGGGACAGGGAGACTATGGCTACACCTTC. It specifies CASRPSSGQGDYGYTF.

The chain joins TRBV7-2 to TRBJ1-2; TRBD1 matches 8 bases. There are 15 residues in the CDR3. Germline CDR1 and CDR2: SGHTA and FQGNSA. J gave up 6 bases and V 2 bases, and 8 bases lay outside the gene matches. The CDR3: CASSLTGQGRDGYTF. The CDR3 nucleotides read TGTGCCAGCAGCTTAACCGGACAGGGAAGGGATGGCTACACCTTC.

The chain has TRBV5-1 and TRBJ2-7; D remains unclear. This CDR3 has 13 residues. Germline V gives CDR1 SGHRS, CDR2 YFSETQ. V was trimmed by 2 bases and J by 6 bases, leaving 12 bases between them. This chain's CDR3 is CASSFDAMAEQYF. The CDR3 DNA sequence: TGCGCCAGCAGCTTCGACGCAATGGCCGAGCAGTACTTC.

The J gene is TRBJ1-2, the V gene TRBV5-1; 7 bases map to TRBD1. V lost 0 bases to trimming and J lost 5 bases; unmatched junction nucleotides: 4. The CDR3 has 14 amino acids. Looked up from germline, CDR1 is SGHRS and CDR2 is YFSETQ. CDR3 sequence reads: CASSLDRGQYGYTF. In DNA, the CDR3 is TGCGCCAGCAGCTTGGACAGGGGACAATATGGCTACACCTTC. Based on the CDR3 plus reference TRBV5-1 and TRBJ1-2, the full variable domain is KAGVTQTPRYLIKTRGQQVTLSCSPISGHRSVSWYQQTPGQGLQFLFEYFSETQRNKGNFPGRFSGRQFSNSRSEMNVSTLELGDSALYLCASSLDRGQYGYTFGSGTRLTVV.

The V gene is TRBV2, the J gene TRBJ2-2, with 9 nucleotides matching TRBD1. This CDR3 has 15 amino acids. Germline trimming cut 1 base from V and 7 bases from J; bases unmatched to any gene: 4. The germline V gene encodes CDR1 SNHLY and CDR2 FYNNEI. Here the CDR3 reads CASSEGDRDDGELFF. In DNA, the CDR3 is TGTGCCAGCAGTGAAGGGGACAGGGATGACGGGGAGCTGTTTTTT.

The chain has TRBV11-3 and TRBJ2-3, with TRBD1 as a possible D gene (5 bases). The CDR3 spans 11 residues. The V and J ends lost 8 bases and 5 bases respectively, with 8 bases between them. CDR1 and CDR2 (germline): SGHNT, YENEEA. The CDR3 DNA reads TGTGCCAGCGGGGCCGGAGATACGCAGTATTTT. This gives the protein CASGAGDTQYF.